This is a list of T cell receptor beta chains from one sample in a study of PD-L1 blockade in urothelial cancer. The table came from immunoSEQ multiplex PCR; TCRdb's copy has only in-frame clones and leaves some out. Of 40,000 to 45,000 clones listed, 80% to 90% are singletons. The sequencing here drew on PBMCs, taken around atezolizumab (anti-PD-L1) treatment. These receptors all come from a man aged 55 to 70 with urothelial cancer. Both conserved end residues are part of each CDR3. The D gene is left open where the match is weak. Expanded clones are given a class, and other clones once, few, many or no size at all.

- | TRBV6-5 | TRBD2 | CASSYVGLAGTETQYF
- | TRBV5-1 | - | CASSLGLNEKLFF
- | TRBV5-4 | - | CASSFATSNTGELFF
once | TRBV6-1 | - | CASRPTGDSTGELFF
- | TRBV29-1 | - | CSAEQGVNTEAFF
- | TRBV7-2 | TRBD2 | CASSLRRGGYTGELFF
- | TRBV7-2 | - | CASSPLRNQPQHF
once | TRBV19 | TRBD2 | CASSIDYRVAGVNEQFF
few | TRBV5-6 | TRBD1 | CASSLAGTGNSPLHF
- | TRBV28 | TRBD2 | CASSLLGLAGGVSDEQFF
- | TRBV12-2 | - | CASRLAYAGKKDEQYF
- | TRBV6-4 | TRBD2 | CASSDNKGLAGGTDTQYF
- | TRBV4-1 | - | CASSQGWDNTDTQYF
- | TRBV19 | TRBD1 | CASSLLNLGQANNEQFF
- | TRBV6-1 | TRBD2 | CASSAYGGAGGTDTQYF
once | TRBV11-2 | TRBD1 | CASSPGTEGSYGYTF
- | TRBV4-1 | - | CASSQGATSTEAFF
- | TRBV5-1 | TRBD2 | CASSLSLAGDQQFF
once | TRBV12-2 | - | CASRPRQGRGTEAFF
- | TRBV6-1 | - | CASSAPGATNEKLFF
- | TRBV28 | - | CASRRRITWRDRDTGELFF
- | TRBV10-2 | - | CAIGICANEKLFF
- | TRBV19 | TRBD2 | CASSMSGVKAQYF
- | TRBV29-1 | TRBD2 | CSGRLAVNTGELFF
few | TRBV18 | TRBD1 | CASSLGQDNVAFF
- | TRBV28 | TRBD1 | CASSLSGQGVEQYF
few | TRBV6-5 | TRBD1 | CASADRGNIQYF
few | TRBV5-1 | - | CASSWRGGGEKLFF
once | TRBV30 | - | CAWSVGRKETQYF
once | TRBV5-6 | - | CASSNRRYTF
- | TRBV5-4 | TRBD1 | CASSSGTGGASGYTF
few | TRBV14 | TRBD2 | CASSHGPGLAGTLGDTQYF
- | TRBV19 | - | CASSIDRVSNQPQHF
- | TRBV30 | - | CACRGSRETQYF
- | TRBV4-1 | TRBD1 | CASSPGQGNNSPLHF
once | TRBV2 | - | CASSNQAQVYNEQFF
- | TRBV27 | - | CPKLGHSTEAYNSPLHF
- | TRBV19 | TRBD2 | CASSTRTSGGSDTQYF
- | TRBV9 | TRBD2 | CASSAGGAANIQYF
- | TRBV9 | - | CASSKQVRQGKLFF
- | TRBV28 | TRBD1 | CASSPGTGTEAFF
- | TRBV10-3 | - | CAISVGQAGELFF
- | TRBV6-1 | TRBD2 | CASSELTSGDAGELFF
once | TRBV27 | TRBD1 | CASSFGTGGGNTEAFF
- | TRBV27 | - | CASSLARGRAEQYF
- | TRBV28 | - | CASHSSEAFF
- | TRBV5-1 | TRBD1 | CASSSGQGGYEQYF
- | TRBV27 | - | CASSLGRGIDEQYF
- | TRBV5-8 | TRBD1 | CASSSGWAPGQVSSNQPQHF
once | TRBV11-2 | TRBD1 | CASSHGTASYEQYF
- | TRBV2 | TRBD1 | CASSEAGRGRTGELFF
few | TRBV27 | - | CASSLVGEGTQYF
- | TRBV2 | - | CASSDLGPELFF